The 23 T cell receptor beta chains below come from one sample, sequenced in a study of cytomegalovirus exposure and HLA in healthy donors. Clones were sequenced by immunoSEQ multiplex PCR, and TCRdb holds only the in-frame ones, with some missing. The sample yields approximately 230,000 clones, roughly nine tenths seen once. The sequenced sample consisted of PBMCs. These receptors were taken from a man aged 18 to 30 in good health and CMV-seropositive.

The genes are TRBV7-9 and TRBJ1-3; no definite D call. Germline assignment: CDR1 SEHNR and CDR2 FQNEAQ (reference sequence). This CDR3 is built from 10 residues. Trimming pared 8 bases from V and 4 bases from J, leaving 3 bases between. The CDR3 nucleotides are TGTGCCAGCGCAGGAAACACCATATATTTT. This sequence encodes CASAGNTIYF.

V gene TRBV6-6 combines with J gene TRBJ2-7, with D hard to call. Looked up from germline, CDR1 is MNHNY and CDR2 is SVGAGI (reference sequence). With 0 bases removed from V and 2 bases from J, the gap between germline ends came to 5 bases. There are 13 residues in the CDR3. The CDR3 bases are TGTGCCAGCAGTTACTCATACACCTACGAGCAGTACTTC. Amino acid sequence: CASSYSYTYEQYF.

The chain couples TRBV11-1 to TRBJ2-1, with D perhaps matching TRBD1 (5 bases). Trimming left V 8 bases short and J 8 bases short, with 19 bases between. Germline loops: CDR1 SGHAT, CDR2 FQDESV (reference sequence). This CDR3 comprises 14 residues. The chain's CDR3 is CASGQATDGDEQFF. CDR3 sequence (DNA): TGTGCCAGCGGACAAGCAACGGATGGCGATGAGCAGTTCTTC.

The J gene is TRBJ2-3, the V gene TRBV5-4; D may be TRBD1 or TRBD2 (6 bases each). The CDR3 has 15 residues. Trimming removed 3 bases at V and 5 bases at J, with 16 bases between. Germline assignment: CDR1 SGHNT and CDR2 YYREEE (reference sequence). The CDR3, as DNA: TGTGCCAGCAGCTGGGGGGCCCACCGGGGAGATACGCAGTATTTT. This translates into CASSWGAHRGDTQYF.

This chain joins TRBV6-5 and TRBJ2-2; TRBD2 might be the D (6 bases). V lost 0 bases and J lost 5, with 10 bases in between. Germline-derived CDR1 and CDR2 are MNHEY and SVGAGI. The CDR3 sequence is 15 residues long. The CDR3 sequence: CASSYSEGRTGELFF. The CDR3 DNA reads TGTGCCAGCAGTTACTCGGAGGGGAGGACCGGGGAGCTGTTTTTT.

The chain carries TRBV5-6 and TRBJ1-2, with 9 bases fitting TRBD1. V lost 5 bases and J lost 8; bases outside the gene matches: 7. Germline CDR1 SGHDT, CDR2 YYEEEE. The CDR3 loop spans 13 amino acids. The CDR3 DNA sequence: TGTGCCAGCAGTTTTGACAGGGGGGGCGGCTACACCTTC. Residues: CASSFDRGGGYTF.

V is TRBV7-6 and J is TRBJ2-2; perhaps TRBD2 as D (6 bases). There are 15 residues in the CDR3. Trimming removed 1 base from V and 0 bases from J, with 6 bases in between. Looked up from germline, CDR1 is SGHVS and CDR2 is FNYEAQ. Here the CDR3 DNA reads TGTGCCAGCAGCTTAGGCGGGACGAACACCGGGGAGCTGTTTTTT. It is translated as CASSLGGTNTGELFF.

The CDR3 DNA reads TGTGCCAGCAGCTCAGGGGACAGGGCCTTCGGCTACACCTTC. Its protein product is CASSSGDRAFGYTF. The chain uses TRBV6-5 and TRBJ1-2, with 9 nucleotides matching TRBD1. The CDR3 extends over 14 amino acids. Looked up from germline, CDR1 is MNHEY and CDR2 is SVGAGI. The V gene end was trimmed by 6 bases and the J gene end by 8 bases; junction bases not matched to a gene: 10.

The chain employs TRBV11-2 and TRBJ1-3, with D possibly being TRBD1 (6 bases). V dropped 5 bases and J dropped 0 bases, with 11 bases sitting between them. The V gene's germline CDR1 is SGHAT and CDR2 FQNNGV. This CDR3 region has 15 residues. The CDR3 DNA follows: TGTGCCAGCAGCACAGGGCAGGACTCTGGAAACACCATATATTTT. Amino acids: CASSTGQDSGNTIYF.

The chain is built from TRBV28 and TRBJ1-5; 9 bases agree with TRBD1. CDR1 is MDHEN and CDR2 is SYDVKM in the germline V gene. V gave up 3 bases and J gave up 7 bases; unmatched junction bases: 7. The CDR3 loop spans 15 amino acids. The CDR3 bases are TGTGCCAGCAGTTTTATACAGGGGGCAGGGCAGCCCCAGCATTTT. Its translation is CASSFIQGAGQPQHF.

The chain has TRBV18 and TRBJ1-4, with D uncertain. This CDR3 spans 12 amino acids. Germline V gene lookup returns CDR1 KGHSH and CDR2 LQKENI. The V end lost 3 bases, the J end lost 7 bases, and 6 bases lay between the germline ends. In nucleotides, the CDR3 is TGTGCCAGCTCACCGGAGGGTGAAAAACTGTTTTTT. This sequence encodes CASSPEGEKLFF.

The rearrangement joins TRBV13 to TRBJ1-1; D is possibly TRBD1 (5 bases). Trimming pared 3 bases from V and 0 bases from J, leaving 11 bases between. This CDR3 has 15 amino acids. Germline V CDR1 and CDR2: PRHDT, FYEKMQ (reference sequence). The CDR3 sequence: CASSFGPGLNTEAFF. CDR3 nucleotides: TGTGCCAGCAGCTTTGGGCCAGGGCTGAACACTGAAGCTTTCTTT.

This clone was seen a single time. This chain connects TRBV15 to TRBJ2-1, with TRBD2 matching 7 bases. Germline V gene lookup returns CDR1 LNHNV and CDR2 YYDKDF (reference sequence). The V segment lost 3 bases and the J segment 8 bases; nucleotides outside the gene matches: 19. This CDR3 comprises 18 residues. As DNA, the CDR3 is TGTGCCACCAGCAGGGACCTACGGGGACTACCTCACGTGGATGAGCAGTTCTTC. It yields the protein CATSRDLRGLPHVDEQFF.

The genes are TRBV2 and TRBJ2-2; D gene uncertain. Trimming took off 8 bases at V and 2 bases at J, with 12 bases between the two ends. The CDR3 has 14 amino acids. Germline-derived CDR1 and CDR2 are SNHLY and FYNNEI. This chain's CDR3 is CASGRDLNTGELFF. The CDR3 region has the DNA TGTGCCAGCGGGCGAGATCTTAACACCGGGGAGCTGTTTTTT.

The CDR3 DNA is TGTGCCAGCAGTTTGTCTAATAATCAGCCCCAGCATTTT. Its protein is CASSLSNNQPQHF. The chain links TRBV28 to TRBJ1-5; D remains ambiguous. CDR3 length equals 13 residues. The V gene's germline CDR1 is MDHEN and CDR2 SYDVKM. The germline V and J ends were trimmed by 3 bases and 4 bases, with 7 bases remaining between them.

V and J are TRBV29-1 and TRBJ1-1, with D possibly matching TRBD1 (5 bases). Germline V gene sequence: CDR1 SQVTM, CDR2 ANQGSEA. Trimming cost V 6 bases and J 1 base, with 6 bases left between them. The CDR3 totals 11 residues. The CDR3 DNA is TGCAGCGTCAGGGAGAACACTGAAGCTTTCTTT. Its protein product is CSVRENTEAFF. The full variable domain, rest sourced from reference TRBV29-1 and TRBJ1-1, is SAVISQKPSRDICQRGTSLTIQCQVDSQVTMMFWYRQQPGQSLTLIATANQGSEATYESGFVIDKFPISRPNLTFSTLTVSNMSPEDSSIYLCSVRENTEAFFGQGTRLTVV.

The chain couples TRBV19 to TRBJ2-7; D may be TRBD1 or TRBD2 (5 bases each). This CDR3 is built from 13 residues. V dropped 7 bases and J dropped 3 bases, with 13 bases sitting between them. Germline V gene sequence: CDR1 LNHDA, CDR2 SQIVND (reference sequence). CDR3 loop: CASTSGPGYEQYF. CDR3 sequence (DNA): TGTGCCAGTACATCGGGGCCGGGCTACGAGCAGTACTTC.

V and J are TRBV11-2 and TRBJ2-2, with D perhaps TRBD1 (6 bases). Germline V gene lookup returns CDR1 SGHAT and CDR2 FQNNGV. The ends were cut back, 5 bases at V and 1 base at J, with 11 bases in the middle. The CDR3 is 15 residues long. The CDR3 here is CASSEGHLNTGELFF. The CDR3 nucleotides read TGTGCCAGCAGCGAGGGACATCTGAACACCGGGGAGCTGTTTTTT.

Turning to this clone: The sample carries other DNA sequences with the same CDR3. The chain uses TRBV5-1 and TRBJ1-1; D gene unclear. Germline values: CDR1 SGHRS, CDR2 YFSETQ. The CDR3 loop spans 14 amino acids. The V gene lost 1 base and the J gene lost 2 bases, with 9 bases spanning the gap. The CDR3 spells CASSLSLGNTEAFF. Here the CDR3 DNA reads TGCGCCAGCAGCTTGAGTCTAGGAAACACTGAAGCTTTCTTT.

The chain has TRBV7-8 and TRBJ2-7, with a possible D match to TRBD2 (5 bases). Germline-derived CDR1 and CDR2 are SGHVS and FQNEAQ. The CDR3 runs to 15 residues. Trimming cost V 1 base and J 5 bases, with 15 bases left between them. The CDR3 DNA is TGTGCCAGCAGCTTAGTTCTAGTGGGAGTCCACGAGCAGTACTTC. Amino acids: CASSLVLVGVHEQYF.

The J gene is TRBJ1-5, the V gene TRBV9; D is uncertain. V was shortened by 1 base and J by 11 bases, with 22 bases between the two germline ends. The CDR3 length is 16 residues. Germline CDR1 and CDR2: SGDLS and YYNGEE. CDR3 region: CASSVTPTRGPESQHF. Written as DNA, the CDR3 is TGTGCCAGCAGCGTAACACCAACCCGGGGTCCGGAATCCCAGCATTTT.

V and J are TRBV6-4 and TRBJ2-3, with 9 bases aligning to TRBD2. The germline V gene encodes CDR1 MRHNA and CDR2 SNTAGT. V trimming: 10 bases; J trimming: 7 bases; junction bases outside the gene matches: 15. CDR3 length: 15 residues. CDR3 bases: TGTGCCACCCAAAGTTTAGCGGGAGCTGAACATACGCAGTATTTT. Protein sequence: CATQSLAGAEHTQYF.

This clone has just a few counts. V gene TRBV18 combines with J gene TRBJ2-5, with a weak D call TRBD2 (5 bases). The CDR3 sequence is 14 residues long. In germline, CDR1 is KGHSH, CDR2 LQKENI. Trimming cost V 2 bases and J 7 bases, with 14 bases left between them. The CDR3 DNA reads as TGTGCCAGCTCACCAGCAACTAGATCAGCGACCCAGTACTTC. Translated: CASSPATRSATQYF.